This is a list of T cell receptor beta chains from one sample in a study of blood T cell repertoires in COVID-19. Using immunoSEQ multiplex PCR, the repertoire was profiled, and TCRdb retains in-frame clones only, with some absent. The sample carries approximately 49,000 clones, 80% to 90% recorded once. The specimen was peripheral blood. The source is a man aged 50-60 years with acute or convalescent COVID-19. The CDR3 runs from the conserved cysteine through the conserved F or W. The D gene is left open where the match is weak. Part of the rows lack a size; the others show once, few, many or a class for expanded clones.

TRBJ1-6 TRBD1 TRBV27 . CASRAQGAGAPLHF TGTGCCAGCAGAGCTCAGGGGGCAGGGGCACCCCTCCACTTT
TRBJ2-3 TRBD2 TRBV5-1 . CASSFGGGRTDTQYF TGCGCCAGCAGCTTCGGCGGGGGGCGCACAGATACGCAGTATTTT
TRBJ2-5 TRBD1 TRBV18 once CASQTGQGAQETQYF TGTGCCAGCCAAACGGGACAGGGGGCTCAAGAGACCCAGTACTTC
TRBJ1-5 TRBD1 TRBV19 . CASRDSLQPQHF TGTGCCAGTCGGGACAGTCTTCAGCCCCAGCATTTT
TRBJ1-5 . TRBV5-5 . CASSVGAGYSNQPQHF TGTGCCAGCAGCGTGGGTGCGGGCTATAGCAATCAGCCCCAGCATTTT
TRBJ2-5 TRBD1 TRBV27 . CASSSPAGGKETQYF TGTGCCAGCAGCTCCCCGGCAGGGGGTAAAGAGACCCAGTACTTC
TRBJ2-7 TRBD1 TRBV2 . CASEAESTGATHYEQYF TGTGCCAGCGAAGCAGAGAGCACAGGGGCTACCCACTACGAGCAGTACTTC
TRBJ1-1 TRBD1 TRBV11-2 . CASSPGGYRGNTEAFF TGTGCCAGCAGCCCTGGAGGTTACAGGGGGAACACTGAAGCTTTCTTT
TRBJ2-1 TRBD2 TRBV6-4 . CASSPWPRGLAVGHEQFF TGTGCCAGCAGTCCTTGGCCCCGGGGACTAGCAGTCGGCCATGAGCAGTTCTTC
TRBJ2-3 TRBD1 TRBV28 . CASSSTGGLDTQYF TGTGCCAGCAGCTCTACAGGGGGCTTAGATACGCAGTATTTT
TRBJ2-3 TRBD1 TRBV7-9 . CASSPGGGQGDTDTQYF TGTGCCAGCAGCCCCGGAGGGGGACAGGGCGACACAGATACGCAGTATTTT
TRBJ1-5 . TRBV30 . CAWSVHNQPQHF TGTGCCTGGAGTGTACACAACCAGCCCCAGCATTTT
TRBJ2-3 TRBD2 TRBV27 . CASSLGAGALTAQYF TGTGCCAGCAGTTTAGGGGCGGGAGCCCTTACGGCGCAGTATTTT
TRBJ2-3 TRBD2 TRBV18 . CASSPPDLAASTDTQYF TGTGCCAGCTCACCACCGGATCTAGCGGCTAGCACAGATACGCAGTATTTT
TRBJ2-5 . TRBV30 . CAWSLPVRETQYF TGTGCCTGGAGTCTGCCGGTGAGGGAGACCCAGTACTTC
TRBJ1-2 . TRBV2 . CASLEGYTF TGTGCCAGCCTAGAAGGCTACACCTTC
TRBJ1-6 TRBD1 TRBV6-5 . CASSYQGAVDSPLHF TGTGCCAGCAGTTATCAGGGGGCGGTTGATTCACCCCTCCACTTT
TRBJ2-4 . TRBV5-4 . CASSLRQGSFEAKNIQYF TGTGCCAGCAGCTTGAGGCAGGGCTCTTTCGAGGCCAAAAACATTCAGTACTTC
TRBJ2-7 . TRBV9 . CASSVVRENSGSYEQYF TGTGCCAGCAGCGTAGTTAGGGAAAATAGCGGTTCCTACGAGCAGTACTTC
TRBJ2-5 . TRBV2 . CASSGRGVEETQYF TGTGCCAGCAGTGGGAGGGGTGTGGAGGAGACCCAGTACTTC
TRBJ2-5 TRBD1 TRBV9 . CASSFQQGGQETQYF TGTGCCAGCAGCTTCCAACAGGGGGGCCAAGAGACCCAGTACTTC
TRBJ2-7 TRBD1 TRBV7-9 . CASTDRDRGVYEQYF TGTGCCAGCACCGACAGGGACAGGGGTGTCTACGAGCAGTACTTC
TRBJ1-5 . TRBV30 . CAWTRGGNQPQHF TGTGCCTGGACCCGGGGGGGGAACCAGCCCCAGCATTTT
TRBJ2-3 TRBD2 TRBV3-1/TRBV3-2 . CASSPRSGGRTDTQYF TGTGCCAGCAGCCCCCGCTCGGGGGGGAGGACAGATACGCAGTATTTT
TRBJ2-7 . TRBV6-5 . CASVDTTYEQYF TGTGCCAGCGTGGACACCACCTACGAGCAGTACTTC
TRBJ1-2 . TRBV24-1 . CATSGGADNYGYTF TGTGCCACCAGCGGCGGGGCGGACAACTATGGCTACACCTTC
TRBJ2-3 TRBD2 TRBV5-6 once CASSWGLAGGTDTQYF TGTGCCAGCAGCTGGGGACTAGCGGGGGGGACAGATACGCAGTATTTT
TRBJ2-7 TRBD1 TRBV18 . CASSPQPYSGTGGLKEQYF TGTGCCAGCTCTCCTCAGCCCTACTCCGGGACAGGGGGCCTAAAGGAGCAGTACTTC
TRBJ2-3 . TRBV11-2 . CASTAFVIGGTSTDTQYF TGTGCCAGCACCGCCTTTGTAATTGGGGGGACTAGCACAGATACGCAGTATTTT
TRBJ2-5 TRBD2 TRBV27 . CASSFSLQREGRETQYF TGTGCCAGCAGTTTTTCCCTTCAGCGGGAGGGCCGAGAGACCCAGTACTTC
TRBJ1-3 TRBD1 TRBV5-5 . CASSSRDSSSGNTIYF TGTGCCAGCAGCTCCCGGGACAGTTCCTCTGGAAACACCATATATTTT
TRBJ2-7 . TRBV30 . CAWSVVVEQYF TGTGCCTGGAGTGTCGTGGTAGAACAGTACTTC
TRBJ1-2 TRBD1 TRBV7-3 . CASSSKQGTGADGYTF TGTGCCAGCAGCTCAAAGCAAGGGACAGGGGCTGATGGCTACACCTTC
TRBJ2-7 . TRBV9 . CASSVTEGYEQYF TGTGCCAGCAGCGTAACAGAGGGATACGAGCAGTACTTC
TRBJ2-5 TRBD1 TRBV28 . CASSRWTGSQETQYF TGTGCCAGCAGCCGCTGGACAGGGTCTCAAGAGACCCAGTACTTC
TRBJ1-2 . TRBV3-1/TRBV3-2 . CASSQDLRGNGYTF TGTGCCAGCAGCCAAGATTTACGGGGGAATGGCTACACCTTC
TRBJ1-3 . TRBV28 . CASSSQGGGGNTIYF TGTGCCAGCAGTTCCCAGGGAGGGGGAGGAAACACCATATATTTT
TRBJ2-1 . TRBV30 . CAWTALGSPFDEQFF TGTGCCTGGACCGCTCTGGGGAGCCCTTTTGATGAGCAGTTCTTC
TRBJ2-5 . TRBV10-1 once CASSDLRGETQYF TGCGCCAGCAGTGATCTTAGAGGAGAGACCCAGTACTTC
TRBJ2-7 . TRBV18 . CASSPKTGGYEQYF TGTGCCAGCTCACCAAAGACCGGAGGGTACGAGCAGTACTTC
TRBJ2-7 . TRBV5-1 . CASSDLGGSEQYF TGCGCCAGCAGCGACCTGGGGGGTTCCGAGCAGTACTTC
TRBJ2-7 TRBD2 TRBV3-1/TRBV3-2 . CASTYGSGLAGGGEQYF TGTGCCAGCACCTACGGGTCGGGACTAGCGGGAGGGGGCGAGCAGTACTTC
TRBJ1-4 TRBD1 TRBV4-2 few CASSQGTGNEKLFF TGTGCCAGCAGCCAAGGGACAGGTAATGAAAAACTGTTTTTT
TRBJ2-6 TRBD2 TRBV3-1/TRBV3-2 . CASSQDASGTTSGANVLTF TGTGCCAGCAGCCAAGACGCTAGCGGGACCACCTCTGGGGCCAACGTCCTGACTTTC
TRBJ1-1 . TRBV12-3/TRBV12-4 . CASSTWTEKAFF TGTGCCAGCAGTACCTGGACAGAGAAAGCTTTCTTT
TRBJ2-1 TRBD2 TRBV5-5 . CASSPRASGRNEQFF TGTGCCAGCAGCCCGAGGGCTAGCGGGAGGAATGAGCAGTTCTTC
TRBJ1-4 . TRBV30 . CAWNTLAAMDEKLFF TGTGCCTGGAATACCCTAGCGGCGATGGATGAAAAACTGTTTTTT
TRBJ2-2 . TRBV6-4 . CASSDRGWSTGELFF TGTGCCAGCAGTGACAGGGGTTGGAGCACCGGGGAGCTGTTTTTT
TRBJ2-7 TRBD2 TRBV20-1 . CSASHISGRLEQYF TGCAGTGCTAGTCATATTAGCGGGAGATTGGAGCAGTACTTC
TRBJ2-1 . TRBV9 . CASSVGLVSYNEQFF TGTGCCAGCAGCGTAGGACTAGTGTCCTACAATGAGCAGTTCTTC
TRBJ2-7 . TRBV5-1 . CASSLEGGAEQYF TGCGCCAGCAGCTTGGAAGGGGGTGCCGAGCAGTACTTC